This is a list of T cell receptor beta chains from one sample in a study of technical replicates of blood from four donors. Assay used: immunoSEQ multiplex PCR; TCRdb lists only in-frame clones, some missing. The repertoire holds around 72,000 clones, with 90% to 95% as singletons. The sequenced material came from T cells isolated from PBMCs. The source of these receptors is a human donor in good health. Some clones in this sample may be carry-over from other donors' samples. Each CDR3 is given with its conserved first and last residue. Each record gives: V gene, D gene, J gene, CDR3 DNA, CDR3 protein. A D gene is named only where the DNA matches it firmly.

V: TRBV5-5
D: .
J: TRBJ1-1
DNA: TGTGCCAGCAGCTTTCCCGGGGGCACTGAAGCTTTCTTT
CDR3: CASSFPGGTEAFF

V: TRBV4-2
D: TRBD1
J: TRBJ1-2
DNA: TGTGCCAGCAGCCAGGGACAGGGGTATGGCTACACCTTC
CDR3: CASSQGQGYGYTF

V: TRBV5-1
D: TRBD1
J: TRBJ1-2
DNA: TGCGCCAGCAGCCCTCGGACAGGGGGTTTGAGTAGGTATGGCTACACCTTC
CDR3: CASSPRTGGLSRYGYTF

V: TRBV7-2
D: .
J: TRBJ2-7
DNA: TGTGCCAGCAGCTTACCAGGCATACATTACGAGCAGTACTTC
CDR3: CASSLPGIHYEQYF

V: TRBV5-1
D: TRBD1
J: TRBJ2-7
DNA: TGCGCCAGCGGAGAGGGGGCAGGGGTCTACGAGCAGTACTTC
CDR3: CASGEGAGVYEQYF

V: TRBV7-9
D: .
J: TRBJ1-1
DNA: TGTGCCAGCAGCCATAAGGGGACCCAAGGGGGAGCTTTCTTT
CDR3: CASSHKGTQGGAFF

V: TRBV10-3
D: TRBD1
J: TRBJ1-2
DNA: TGTGCCATCGAATCGGCGGTTACAGGGGCGATCACCTTC
CDR3: CAIESAVTGAITF

V: TRBV27
D: TRBD2
J: TRBJ2-3
DNA: TGTGCCAGCAGTTTCGGGGGGGCCTACACAGATACGCAGTATTTT
CDR3: CASSFGGAYTDTQYF

V: TRBV28
D: .
J: TRBJ1-1
DNA: TGTGCCAGCACTATATCGACTGAAGCTTTCTTT
CDR3: CASTISTEAFF

V: TRBV6-1
D: TRBD2
J: TRBJ2-2
DNA: TGTGCCAGCAGTGCACAACTAGCGATTAACACCGGGGAGCTGTTTTTT
CDR3: CASSAQLAINTGELFF

V: TRBV5-1
D: .
J: TRBJ1-2
DNA: TGCGCCAGCAGCTTGGGAACAGGGAAATTCGGCTACACCTTC
CDR3: CASSLGTGKFGYTF

V: TRBV12-5
D: TRBD1
J: TRBJ2-5
DNA: TGTGCTAGTGGTGCATCAGGGGGCGAGACCCAGTACTTC
CDR3: CASGASGGETQYF

V: TRBV13
D: TRBD1
J: TRBJ1-1
DNA: TGTGCCAGCAGCTTTACAGGGGACACTGAAGCTTTCTTT
CDR3: CASSFTGDTEAFF

V: TRBV19
D: .
J: TRBJ1-2
DNA: TGTGCCAGTGACCGGGGCAGGGGATGGTATGGCTACACCTTC
CDR3: CASDRGRGWYGYTF

V: TRBV6-1
D: .
J: TRBJ2-7
DNA: TGTGCCAGCAGTGATGATGTGGGCAAACTTCACTACGAGCAGTACTTC
CDR3: CASSDDVGKLHYEQYF

V: TRBV19
D: .
J: TRBJ2-1
DNA: TGTGCCAGTAGTGGGGGAGCGGGCGAGGGTGATGAGCAGTTCTTC
CDR3: CASSGGAGEGDEQFF

V: TRBV7-8
D: .
J: TRBJ1-4
DNA: TGTGCCAGCAGCTTAGTCCTTCCAGGCTTACTTAATGAAAAACTGTTTTTT
CDR3: CASSLVLPGLLNEKLFF

V: TRBV27
D: .
J: TRBJ2-6
DNA: TGTGCCAGCAGTACACTAAAACCGGGACATACGACTGGGGCCAACGTCCTGACTTTC
CDR3: CASSTLKPGHTTGANVLTF

V: TRBV7-9
D: TRBD2
J: TRBJ2-2
DNA: TGTGCCAGCAGCCAAGGACTAGCGGGAGGGGCCCTTACCGGGGAGCTGTTTTTT
CDR3: CASSQGLAGGALTGELFF

V: TRBV10-3
D: TRBD2
J: TRBJ2-3
DNA: TGTGCCACCAGGACTAGCGGGGGCACAGATACGCAGTATTTT
CDR3: CATRTSGGTDTQYF

V: TRBV7-9
D: .
J: TRBJ1-2
DNA: TGTGCCAGCAGCCGACTCAAACGGAACTATGGCTACACCTTC
CDR3: CASSRLKRNYGYTF

V: TRBV18
D: TRBD1
J: TRBJ2-3
DNA: TGTGCCAGCTCAGGGGGACAGGGGCGACGGTCGGATACGCAGTATTTT
CDR3: CASSGGQGRRSDTQYF

V: TRBV28
D: TRBD1
J: TRBJ1-5
DNA: TGTGCCAGCACTACGGGACAGGGGGGCAATCAGCCCCAGCATTTT
CDR3: CASTTGQGGNQPQHF